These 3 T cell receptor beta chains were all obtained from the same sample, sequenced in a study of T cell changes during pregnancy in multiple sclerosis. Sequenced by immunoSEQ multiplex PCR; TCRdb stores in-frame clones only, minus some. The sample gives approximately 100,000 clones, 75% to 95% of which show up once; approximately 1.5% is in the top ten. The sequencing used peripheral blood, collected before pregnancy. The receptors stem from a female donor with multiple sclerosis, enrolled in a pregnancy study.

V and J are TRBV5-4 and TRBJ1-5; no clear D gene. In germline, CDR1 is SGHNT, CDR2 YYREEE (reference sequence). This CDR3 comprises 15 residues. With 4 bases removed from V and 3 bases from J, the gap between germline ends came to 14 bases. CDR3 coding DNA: TGTGCCAGCAGCCAAGTTGATGAGATCAATCAGCCCCAGCATTTT. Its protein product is CASSQVDEINQPQHF.

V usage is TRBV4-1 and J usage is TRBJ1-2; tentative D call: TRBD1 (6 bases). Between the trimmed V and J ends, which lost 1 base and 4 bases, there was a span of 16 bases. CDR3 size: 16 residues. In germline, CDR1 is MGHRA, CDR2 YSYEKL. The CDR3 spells CASSQAPQGRAYGYTF. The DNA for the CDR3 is TGCGCCAGCAGCCAAGCTCCCCAGGGGCGCGCCTATGGCTACACCTTC.

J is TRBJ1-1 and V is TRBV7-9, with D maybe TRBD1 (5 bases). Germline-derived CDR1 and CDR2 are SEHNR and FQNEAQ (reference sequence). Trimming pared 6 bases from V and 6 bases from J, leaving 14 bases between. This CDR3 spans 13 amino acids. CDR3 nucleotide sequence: TGTGCCAGCAGGTCTAGTGGGGGGGCTGAAGCTTTCTTT. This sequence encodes CASRSSGGAEAFF.